This T cell receptor (beta chain) was observed in a study of identical twins. Study-level results: Twins shared out-of-frame alpha sequences with excess low generation probability.

Healthy Caucasians, and only they, were the donors. cDNA molecules carried unique molecular identifiers, and template switching added a universal primer site. TCRdb processed the 5' RACE reads anew with MiXCR; each CDR3 protein has one entry. The top ten hold approximately 12% of the sample, which has 100,000 or so distinct CDR3 sequences, just under 6% seen once. There are many counts of this clonotype. Its antigen is not known. The sequencing sample was made of memory T cells sorted from blood. The origin of this receptor is a woman aged 50 to 65 in good health.

This CDR3 reads CASSPGTGAGDTQYF. CDR3 DNA sequence: TGTGCCAGCAGTCCGGGGACAGGGGCGGGAGATACGCAGTATTTT. The rearrangement links TRBV25-1 to TRBJ2-3; 10 bases are a match to TRBD1. Germline loops: CDR1 MGHDK, CDR2 SYGVNS. V trimming: 5 bases; J trimming: 5 bases; junction bases outside the gene matches: 7. The CDR3 is 15 amino acids.